Described below is a single T cell receptor beta chain sequence and its context. V lost 0 bases and J lost 1, with 12 bases in between. CDR3 length: 15 residues. The germline V gene encodes CDR1 DFQATT and CDR2 SNEGSKA (reference sequence). The data were taken from a study of CD8 T cells in Susac syndrome. It was with random hexamers that 0.5 to 1 ug RNA was reverse transcribed. A single record per CDR3 protein comes from TCRdb applying MiXCR to the immunoSEQ multiplex PCR reads. This sample has roughly 150,000 distinct CDR3 sequences, with roughly 94% found just once. Sequenced sample: CD4+ T cells from PBMCs. The chain carries TRBV20-1 and TRBJ1-2; D gene uncertain. The receptor was derived from a human donor with multiple sclerosis. In nucleotides, the CDR3 is TGCAGTGCTAGAGATCCAGCCGGGAGTAACTATGGCTACACCTTC. Its translation: CSARDPAGSNYGYTF.